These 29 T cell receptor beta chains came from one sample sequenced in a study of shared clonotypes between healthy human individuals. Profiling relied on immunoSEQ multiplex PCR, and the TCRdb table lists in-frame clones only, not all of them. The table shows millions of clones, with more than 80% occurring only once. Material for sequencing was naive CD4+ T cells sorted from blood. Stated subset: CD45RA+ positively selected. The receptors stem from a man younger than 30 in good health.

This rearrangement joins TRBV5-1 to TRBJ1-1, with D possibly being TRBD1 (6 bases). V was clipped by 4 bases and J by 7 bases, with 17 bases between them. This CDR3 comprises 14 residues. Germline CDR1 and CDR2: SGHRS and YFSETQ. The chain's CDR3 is CASSPPNRVDEAFF. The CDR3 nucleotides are TGCGCCAGCAGCCCTCCGAACAGGGTTGATGAAGCTTTCTTT.

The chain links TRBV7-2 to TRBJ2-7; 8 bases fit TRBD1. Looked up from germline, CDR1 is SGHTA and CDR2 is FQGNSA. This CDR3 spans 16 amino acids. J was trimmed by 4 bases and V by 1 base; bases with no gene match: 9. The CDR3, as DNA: TGTGCCAGCAGCTTAGTAAGTTGGCAGGGGGCATACGAGCAGTACTTC. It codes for CASSLVSWQGAYEQYF.

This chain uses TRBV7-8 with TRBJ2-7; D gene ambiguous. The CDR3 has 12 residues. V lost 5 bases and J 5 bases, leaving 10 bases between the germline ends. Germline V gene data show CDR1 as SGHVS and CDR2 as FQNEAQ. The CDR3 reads CASSLILDEQYF. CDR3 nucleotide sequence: TGTGCCAGCAGCCTGATTCTGGACGAGCAGTACTTC.

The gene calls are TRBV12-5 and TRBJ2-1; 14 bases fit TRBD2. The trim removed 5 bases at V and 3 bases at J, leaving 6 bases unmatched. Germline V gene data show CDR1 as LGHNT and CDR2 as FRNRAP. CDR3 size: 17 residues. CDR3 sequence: CASGLRTSGGRYNEQFF. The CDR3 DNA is TGTGCTAGTGGTCTCCGGACTAGCGGGGGGCGCTACAATGAGCAGTTCTTC.

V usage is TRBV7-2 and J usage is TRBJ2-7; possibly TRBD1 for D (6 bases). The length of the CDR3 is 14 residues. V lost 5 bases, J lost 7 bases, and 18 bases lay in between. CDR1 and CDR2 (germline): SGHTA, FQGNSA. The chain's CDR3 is CASSQRGTSPEQYF. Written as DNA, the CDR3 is TGTGCCAGCAGCCAAAGGGGGACATCTCCGGAGCAGTACTTC. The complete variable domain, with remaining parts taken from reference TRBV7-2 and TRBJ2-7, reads GAGVSQSPSNKVTEKGKDVELRCDPISGHTALYWYRQSLGQGLEFLIYFQGNSAPDKSGLPSDRFSAERTGGSVSTLTIQRTQQEDSAVYLCASSQRGTSPEQYFGPGTRLTVT.

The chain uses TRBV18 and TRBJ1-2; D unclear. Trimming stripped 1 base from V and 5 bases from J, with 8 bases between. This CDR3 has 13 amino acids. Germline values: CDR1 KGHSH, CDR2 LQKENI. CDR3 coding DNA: TGTGCCAGCTCACCACAACCGGAATATGGCTACACCTTC. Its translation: CASSPQPEYGYTF.

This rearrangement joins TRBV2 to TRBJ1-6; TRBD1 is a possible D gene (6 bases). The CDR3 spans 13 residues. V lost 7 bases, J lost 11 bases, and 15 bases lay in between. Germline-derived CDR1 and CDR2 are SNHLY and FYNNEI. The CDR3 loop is CASTRQAAAPLHF. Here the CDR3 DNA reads TGTGCCAGCACGCGACAGGCTGCGGCACCCCTCCACTTT.

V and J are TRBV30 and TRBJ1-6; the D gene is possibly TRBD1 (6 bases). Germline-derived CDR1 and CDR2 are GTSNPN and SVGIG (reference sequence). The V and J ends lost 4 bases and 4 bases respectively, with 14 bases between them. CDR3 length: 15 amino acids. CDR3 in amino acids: CAWMRSGAYNSPLHF. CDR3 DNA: TGTGCCTGGATGAGATCGGGGGCGTATAATTCACCCCTCCACTTT.

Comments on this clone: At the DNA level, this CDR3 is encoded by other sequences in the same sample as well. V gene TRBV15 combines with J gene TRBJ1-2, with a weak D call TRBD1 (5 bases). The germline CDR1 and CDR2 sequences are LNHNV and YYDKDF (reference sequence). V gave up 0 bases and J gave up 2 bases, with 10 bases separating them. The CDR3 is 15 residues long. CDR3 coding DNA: TGTGCCACCAGCAGAGATCTCGGGGCAAACTATGGCTACACCTTC. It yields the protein CATSRDLGANYGYTF. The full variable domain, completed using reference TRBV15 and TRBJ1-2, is DAMVIQNPRYQVTQFGKPVTLSCSQTLNHNVMYWYQQKSSQAPKLLFHYYDKDFNNEADTPDNFQSRRPNTSFCFLDIRSPGLGDTAMYLCATSRDLGANYGYTFGSGTRLTVV.

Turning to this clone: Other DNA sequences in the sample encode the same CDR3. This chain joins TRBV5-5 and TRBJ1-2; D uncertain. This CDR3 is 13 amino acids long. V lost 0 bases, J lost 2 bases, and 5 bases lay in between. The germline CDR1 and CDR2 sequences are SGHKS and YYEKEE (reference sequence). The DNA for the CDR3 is TGTGCCAGCAGCTTGGCGGGGAACTATGGCTACACCTTC. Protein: CASSLAGNYGYTF.

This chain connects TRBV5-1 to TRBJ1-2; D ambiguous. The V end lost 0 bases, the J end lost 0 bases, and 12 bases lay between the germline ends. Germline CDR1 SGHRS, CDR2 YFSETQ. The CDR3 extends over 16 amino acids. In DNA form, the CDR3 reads TGCGCCAGCAGCTTGGGGGGTCGAGGGACTAACTATGGCTACACCTTC. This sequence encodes CASSLGGRGTNYGYTF.

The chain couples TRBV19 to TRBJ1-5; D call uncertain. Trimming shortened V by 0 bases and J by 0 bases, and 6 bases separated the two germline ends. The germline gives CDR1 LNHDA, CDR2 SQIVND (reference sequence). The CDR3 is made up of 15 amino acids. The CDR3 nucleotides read TGTGCCAGTAGTATAGATTCGGGTAGCAATCAGCCCCAGCATTTT. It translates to CASSIDSGSNQPQHF.

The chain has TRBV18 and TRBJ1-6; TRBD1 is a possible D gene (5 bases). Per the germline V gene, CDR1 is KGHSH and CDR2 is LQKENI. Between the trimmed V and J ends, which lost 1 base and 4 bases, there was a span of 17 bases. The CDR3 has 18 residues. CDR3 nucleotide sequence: TGTGCCAGCTCACCACAGGCGAGCCAGGGCGGATATAATTCACCCCTCCACTTT. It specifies CASSPQASQGGYNSPLHF.

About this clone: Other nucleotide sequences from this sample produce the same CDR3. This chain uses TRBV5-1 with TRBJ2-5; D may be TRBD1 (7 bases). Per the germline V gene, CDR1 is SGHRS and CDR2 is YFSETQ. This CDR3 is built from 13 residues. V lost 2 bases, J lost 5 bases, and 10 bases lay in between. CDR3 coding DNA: TGCGCCAGCAGCTTAGCAGGGGGGGAGACCCAGTACTTC. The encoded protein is CASSLAGGETQYF.

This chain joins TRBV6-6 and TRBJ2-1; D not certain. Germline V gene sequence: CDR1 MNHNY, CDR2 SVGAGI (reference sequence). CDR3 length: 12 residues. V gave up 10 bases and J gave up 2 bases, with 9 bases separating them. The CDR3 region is CATLSPYNEQFF. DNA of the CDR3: TGTGCCACCCTAAGCCCCTACAATGAGCAGTTCTTC.

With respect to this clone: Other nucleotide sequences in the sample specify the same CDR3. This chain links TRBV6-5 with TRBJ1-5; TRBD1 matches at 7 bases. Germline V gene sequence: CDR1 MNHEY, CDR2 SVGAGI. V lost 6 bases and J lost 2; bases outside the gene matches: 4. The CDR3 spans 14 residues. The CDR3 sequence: CASSRTGGNQPQHF. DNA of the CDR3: TGTGCCAGCAGCCGGACAGGAGGCAATCAGCCCCAGCATTTT.

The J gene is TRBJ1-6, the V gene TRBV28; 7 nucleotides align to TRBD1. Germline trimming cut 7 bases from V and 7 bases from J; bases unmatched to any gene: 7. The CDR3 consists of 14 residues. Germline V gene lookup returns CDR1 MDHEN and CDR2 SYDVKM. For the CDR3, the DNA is TGTGCCAGCATCACCCGACAGGGCAATTCACCCCTCCACTTT. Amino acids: CASITRQGNSPLHF.

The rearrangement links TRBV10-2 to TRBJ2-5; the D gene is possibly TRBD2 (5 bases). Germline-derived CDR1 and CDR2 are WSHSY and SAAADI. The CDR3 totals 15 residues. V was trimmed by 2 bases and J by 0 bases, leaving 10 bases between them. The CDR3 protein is CASSEPGWYQETQYF. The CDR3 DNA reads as TGCGCCAGCAGTGAGCCGGGGTGGTACCAAGAGACCCAGTACTTC.

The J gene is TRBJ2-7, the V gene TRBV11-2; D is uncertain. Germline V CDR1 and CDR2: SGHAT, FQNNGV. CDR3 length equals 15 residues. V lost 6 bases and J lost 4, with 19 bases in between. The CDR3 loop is CASSLLSVGLYEQYF. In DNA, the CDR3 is TGTGCCAGCAGTCTCTTATCCGTGGGATTATACGAGCAGTACTTC.

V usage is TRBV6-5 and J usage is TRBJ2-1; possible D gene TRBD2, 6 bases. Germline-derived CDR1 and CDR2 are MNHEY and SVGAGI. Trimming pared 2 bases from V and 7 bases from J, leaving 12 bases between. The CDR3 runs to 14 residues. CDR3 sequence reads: CASSYLQGGNEQFF. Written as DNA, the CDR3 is TGTGCCAGCAGTTACCTCCAGGGAGGAAATGAGCAGTTCTTC.

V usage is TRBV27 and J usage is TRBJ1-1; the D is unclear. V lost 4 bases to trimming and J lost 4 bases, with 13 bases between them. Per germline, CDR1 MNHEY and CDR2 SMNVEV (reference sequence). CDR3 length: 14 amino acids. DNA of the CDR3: TGTGCCAGCAGTTCTCCCAGTAGACGCACTGAAGCTTTCTTT. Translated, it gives CASSSPSRRTEAFF.

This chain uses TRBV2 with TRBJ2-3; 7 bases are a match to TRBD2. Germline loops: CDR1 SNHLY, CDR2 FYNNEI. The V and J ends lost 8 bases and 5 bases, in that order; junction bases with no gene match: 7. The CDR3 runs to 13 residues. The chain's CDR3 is CASSRAGLDTQYF. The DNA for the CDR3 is TGTGCCAGCTCCAGAGCGGGGTTAGATACGCAGTATTTT.

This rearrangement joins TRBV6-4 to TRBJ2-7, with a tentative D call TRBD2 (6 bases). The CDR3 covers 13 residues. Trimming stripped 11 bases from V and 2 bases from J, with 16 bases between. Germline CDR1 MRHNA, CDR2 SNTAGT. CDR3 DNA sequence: TGTGCCGGGCCACAGGCGGGGACCTACGAGCAGTACTTC. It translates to CAGPQAGTYEQYF.

Here the CDR3 DNA reads TGTGCCAGCAGCTTAGAGACTAGCGGGAGCGGTGAGCAGTTCTTC. Residues: CASSLETSGSGEQFF. V usage is TRBV7-9 and J usage is TRBJ2-1; the match to TRBD2 covers 12 bases. This CDR3 is built from 15 residues. V gave up 1 base and J gave up 9 bases; unmatched junction bases: 4. In germline, CDR1 is SEHNR, CDR2 FQNEAQ (reference sequence).

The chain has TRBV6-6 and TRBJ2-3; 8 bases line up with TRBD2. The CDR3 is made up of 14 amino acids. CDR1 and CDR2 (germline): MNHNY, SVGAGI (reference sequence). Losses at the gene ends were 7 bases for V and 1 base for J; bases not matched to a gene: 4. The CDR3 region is CASKAGEGTDTQYF. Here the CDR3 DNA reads TGTGCCAGCAAAGCGGGAGAGGGCACAGATACGCAGTATTTT.

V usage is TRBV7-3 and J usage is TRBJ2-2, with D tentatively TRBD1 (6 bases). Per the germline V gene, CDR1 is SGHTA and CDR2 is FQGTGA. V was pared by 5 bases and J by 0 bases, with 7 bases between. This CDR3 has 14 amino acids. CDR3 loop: CASSRTANTGELFF. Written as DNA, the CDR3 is TGTGCCAGCAGCCGGACAGCGAACACCGGGGAGCTGTTTTTT.

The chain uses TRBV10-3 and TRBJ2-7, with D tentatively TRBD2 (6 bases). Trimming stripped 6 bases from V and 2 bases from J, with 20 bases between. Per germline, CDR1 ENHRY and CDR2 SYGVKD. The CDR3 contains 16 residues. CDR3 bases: TGTGCCATCAGCGGTTTGGGGCTAGCGCGGACCTACGAGCAGTACTTC. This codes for CAISGLGLARTYEQYF.

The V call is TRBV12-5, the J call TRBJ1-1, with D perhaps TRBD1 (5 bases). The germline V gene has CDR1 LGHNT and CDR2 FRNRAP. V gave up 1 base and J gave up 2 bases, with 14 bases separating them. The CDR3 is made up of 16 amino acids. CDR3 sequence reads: CASGLGPGLQNTEAFF. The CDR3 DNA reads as TGTGCTAGTGGTTTGGGCCCGGGACTCCAAAACACTGAAGCTTTCTTT.

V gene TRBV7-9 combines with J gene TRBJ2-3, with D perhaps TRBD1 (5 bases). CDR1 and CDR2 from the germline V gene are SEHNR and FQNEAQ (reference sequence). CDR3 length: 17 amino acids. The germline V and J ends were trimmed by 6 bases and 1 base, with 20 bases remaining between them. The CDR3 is CASRNSRVRSGTDTQYF. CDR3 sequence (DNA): TGTGCCAGCAGAAACTCCAGGGTCCGGTCAGGCACAGATACGCAGTATTTT.